Given below is one TCR beta chain in context. Antigen unknown. Trimming took off 2 bases at V and 7 bases at J, with 12 bases between the two ends. CDR3 length: 14 amino acids. CDR1 and CDR2 from the germline V gene are SEHNR and FQNEAQ (reference sequence). The data were obtained in a study of T cell repertoires in cytomegalovirus infection. Study-wide background: Matching HLA type and CMV infection were both indicated by public TCR beta signatures. General study points: Accumulated public TCR beta family frequency recognized individuals carrying CMV together with the relevant HLA. CMV-specific HLA-C-restricted TCR beta clonotypes dominated the ex vivo response.

Each CDR3 protein is one row after TCRdb ran MiXCR on the reads. The sample gives tens of thousands of distinct CDR3 sequences, 20% to 25% of which show up once; roughly two thirds is in the top ten. This material consisted of CD8+ T cells from cultured PBMCs, taken from culture after CMV antigen stimulation. This chain connects TRBV7-9 to TRBJ1-5; D not resolved. The sequence derives from a human donor in good health (CMV status not recorded). Some clones in this sample may be carry-over from other donors' samples. CDR3: CASSLPGWRQPQHF. CDR3 coding DNA: TGTGCCAGCAGCTTACCGGGGTGGCGACAGCCCCAGCATTTT.